This TCR beta chain emerged from a study of blood T cell repertoires in COVID-19. Overall study context: The cDNA or gDNA used as material had been derived from T cells, B-cell-depleted T cells, or PBMCs.

Under the authors' procedure: The authors estimated nucleated cell counts from reference gene primer amplification. Sequencing was performed with immunoSEQ multiplex PCR; in TCRdb, only in-frame clones are kept and a portion is missing. V, J and clone size are taken as reported in that table, and D and trimming were inferred from the DNA itself. The data contain about 78,000 clones, 90% of them singletons. The germline V gene has CDR1 MDHEN and CDR2 SYDVKM. The ends were cut back, 4 bases at V and 4 bases at J, with 11 bases in the middle. The CDR3 totals 15 residues. Input material: peripheral blood. The chain couples TRBV28 to TRBJ2-6, with D possibly TRBD2 on 6 matching bases. The origin of this receptor is an elderly woman with active or convalescent COVID-19. The CDR3 DNA reads TGTGCCAGCAGTTCCCCGGGGGTAGGGGCCAACGTCCTGACTTTC. Its translation is CASSSPGVGANVLTF. The full variable domain, completed using reference TRBV28 and TRBJ2-6, is DVKVTQSSRYLVKRTGEKVFLECVQDMDHENMFWYRQDPGLGLRLIYFSYDVKMKEKGDIPEGYSVSREKKERFSLILESASTNQTSMYLCASSSPGVGANVLTFGAGSRLTVL.